This T cell receptor (beta chain) is drawn from a study of blood T cells in healthy people across ages. Findings and limits, study-wide: Fewer expanded clones and more diversity marked long-lived versus aged donors. Since the PBMCs were unsorted, naive and antigen-experienced cells could not be conclusively compared. Diversity estimates drawn from one million T cells were deemed underestimates.

A second about 6 to 11 cycle PCR used barcoded and J-beta primers. A template-switch adaptor containing 12 random nucleotides labeled each cDNA molecule. TCRdb re-called the 5' RACE reads with MiXCR, one entry per CDR3 protein. This sample has 350,000 to 450,000 distinct CDR3 sequences; approximately 51% occur once, and the top ten carry 45% to 55%. This CDR3 is built from 16 residues. In germline, CDR1 is SGHRS, CDR2 YFSETQ. V was pared by 4 bases and J by 3 bases, with 20 bases between. To note about this clonotype: Its antigen remains unknown.

This receptor was obtained from a man in his fifties or sixties in good health. Sequences were obtained from blood. V usage is TRBV5-1 and J usage is TRBJ2-7, with D tentatively TRBD1 (5 bases). Here the CDR3 DNA reads TGCGCCAGCAGCCGACCGGGTAAGGGGCCCTACTACGAGCAGTACTTC. Translation gives CASSRPGKGPYYEQYF.